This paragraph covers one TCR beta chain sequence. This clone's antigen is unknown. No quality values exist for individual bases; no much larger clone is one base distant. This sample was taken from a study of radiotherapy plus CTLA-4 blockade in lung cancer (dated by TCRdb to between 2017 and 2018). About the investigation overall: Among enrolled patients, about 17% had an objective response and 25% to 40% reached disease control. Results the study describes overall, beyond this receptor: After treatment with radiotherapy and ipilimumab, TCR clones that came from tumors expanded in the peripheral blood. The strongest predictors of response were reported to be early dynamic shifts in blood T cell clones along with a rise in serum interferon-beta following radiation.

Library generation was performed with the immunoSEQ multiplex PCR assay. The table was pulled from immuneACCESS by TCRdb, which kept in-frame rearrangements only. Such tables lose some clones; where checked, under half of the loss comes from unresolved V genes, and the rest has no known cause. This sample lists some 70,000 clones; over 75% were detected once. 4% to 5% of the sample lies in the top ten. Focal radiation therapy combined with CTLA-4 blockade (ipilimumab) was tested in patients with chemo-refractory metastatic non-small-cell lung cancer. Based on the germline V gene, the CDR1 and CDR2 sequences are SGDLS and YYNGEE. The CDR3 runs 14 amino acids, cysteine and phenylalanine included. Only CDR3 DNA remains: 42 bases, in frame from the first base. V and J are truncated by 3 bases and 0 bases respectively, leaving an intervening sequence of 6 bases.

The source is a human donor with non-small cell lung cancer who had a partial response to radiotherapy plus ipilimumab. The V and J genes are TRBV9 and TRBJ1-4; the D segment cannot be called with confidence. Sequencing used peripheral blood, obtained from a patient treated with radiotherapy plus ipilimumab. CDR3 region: CASSGLATNEKLFF. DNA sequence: TGTGCCAGCAGCGGGCTCGCAACTAATGAAAAACTGTTTTTT.